This T cell receptor beta chain was identified in a study of STAT3 mutations in large granular lymphocyte leukemia. Study conclusions and caveats: Every T-LGLL patient had at least one immunodominant TCRbeta clonotype.

Profiled with immunoSEQ multiplex PCR; TCRdb holds only in-frame clones, not every one. Of about 24,000 clones listed, about 95% are singletons. Turning to this clone: No antigen is known for it.

The V end lost 1 base, the J end lost 7 bases, and 16 bases lay between the germline ends. The germline CDR1 and CDR2 sequences are LNHDA and SQIVND (reference sequence). This CDR3 is 16 amino acids long. This chain links TRBV19 with TRBJ2-2, with D possibly being TRBD1 or TRBD2 (5 bases each). This receptor was identified in a man in his forties or fifties with T-cell large granular lymphocyte leukemia. Some clones in this sample may be carry-over from other donors' samples. The sequenced material came from peripheral blood mononuclear cells. CDR3 DNA: TGTGCCAGTAGTATAGGGGTGGGGCCGAGCGGCGGGGAGCTGTTTTTT. Translation: CASSIGVGPSGGELFF. Using reference TRBV19 and TRBJ2-2 for the parts outside the CDR3, the full variable domain is DGGITQSPKYLFRKEGQNVTLSCEQNLNHDAMYWYRQDPGQGLRLIYYSQIVNDFQKGDIAEGYSVSREKKESFPLTVTSAQKNPTAFYLCASSIGVGPSGGELFFGEGSRLTVL.